The 26 T cell receptor beta chains given below trace back to one sample, sequenced in a study of siplizumab effects on memory and regulatory T cells (dated by TCRdb to 2018 to 2020). The library was made by the immunoSEQ multiplex PCR assay. What TCRdb holds here is the immuneACCESS table cut down to in-frame rearrangements. Part of the clones is not present; checked against another copy, under half of the missing clones reflect an unresolved V gene, and the others are unexplained. The sample data list around 58,000 clones, and over 80% of these were observed just once. The top ten constitute approximately 3.4% of the sample. The sequenced sample consisted of memory CD4+ T cells sorted from blood. The cell subset or site label corresponds to: unstimulated CD4+ memory T cells. The receptors stem from a human donor in good health.

The chain links TRBV19 to TRBJ1-1; no reliable D call. This CDR3 spans 11 amino acids. CDR1 is LNHDA, CDR2 SQIVND, per germline (reference sequence). Between the trimmed V and J ends, which lost 6 bases and 5 bases, there was a span of 7 bases. The CDR3 coding sequence is TGTGCCAGTAGATTTTCAACTGAAGCTTTCTTT. It encodes CASRFSTEAFF. Using reference TRBV19 and TRBJ1-1 for the parts outside the CDR3, the full variable domain is DGGITQSPKYLFRKEGQNVTLSCEQNLNHDAMYWYRQDPGQGLRLIYYSQIVNDFQKGDIAEGYSVSREKKESFPLTVTSAQKNPTAFYLCASRFSTEAFFGQGTRLTVV.

This clone was seen a handful of times. The chain employs TRBV7-2 and TRBJ2-2; 8 bases are a match to TRBD2. CDR1 is SGHTA and CDR2 is FQGNSA in the germline V gene. The V and J ends lost 0 bases and 0 bases, in that order; junction bases with no gene match: 0. CDR3 length: 16 amino acids. CDR3: CASSLASGANTGELFF. CDR3 nucleotides: TGTGCCAGCAGCTTAGCTAGCGGGGCGAACACCGGGGAGCTGTTTTTT.

This chain links TRBV18 with TRBJ2-5, with D uncertain. Trimming removed 1 base at V and 5 bases at J, with 5 bases between. This CDR3 comprises 12 residues. Germline loops: CDR1 KGHSH, CDR2 LQKENI. CDR3 protein: CASSPRAETQYF. CDR3 coding DNA: TGTGCCAGCTCACCACGAGCGGAGACCCAGTACTTC.

The gene calls are TRBV18 and TRBJ2-6, with 10 positions matching TRBD1. With V trimmed by 3 bases and J by 1 base, 3 bases remained unmatched. The germline V gene encodes CDR1 KGHSH and CDR2 LQKENI. CDR3 length equals 17 residues. The CDR3 loop is CASSPRTGGSGANVLTF. DNA for the CDR3: TGTGCCAGCTCACCCCGGACAGGGGGGTCTGGGGCCAACGTCCTGACTTTC.

V is TRBV15 and J is TRBJ2-1; no definite D call. Germline CDR1 is LNHNV and CDR2 is YYDKDF (reference sequence). V lost 5 bases and J lost 3, with 11 bases in between. CDR3 size: 14 residues. The CDR3 here is CATSLRFGYNEQFF. For the CDR3, the DNA is TGTGCCACCAGCCTGAGATTCGGCTACAATGAGCAGTTCTTC.

V and J are TRBV7-3 and TRBJ2-2; D is uncertain. This CDR3 has 15 amino acids. The V end was cut by 5 bases, the J end by 4 bases, with 14 bases between. Germline-derived CDR1 and CDR2 are SGHTA and FQGTGA. The CDR3 reads CASSPKRLFTGELFF. The CDR3 nucleotides read TGTGCCAGCAGCCCTAAACGGCTCTTCACCGGGGAGCTGTTTTTT.

This chain links TRBV18 with TRBJ1-5; a weak D match, TRBD1 (5 bases). Trimming took off 2 bases at V and 4 bases at J, with 21 bases between the two ends. This CDR3 has 18 amino acids. The germline V gene has CDR1 KGHSH and CDR2 LQKENI. The CDR3 is CASSPSWVNRGRNQPQHF. CDR3 nucleotides: TGTGCCAGCTCACCATCCTGGGTGAATAGGGGCCGGAATCAGCCCCAGCATTTT. Looking up the rest from reference TRBV18 and TRBJ1-5 gives the full variable domain: NAGVMQNPRHLVRRRGQEARLRCSPMKGHSHVYWYRQLPEEGLKFMVYLQKENIIDESGMPKERFSAEFPKEGPSILRIQQVVRGDSAAYFCASSPSWVNRGRNQPQHFGDGTRLSIL.

Only a few counts were recorded for this clone. The chain joins TRBV7-8 to TRBJ1-6, with D tentatively TRBD1 (6 bases). This CDR3 is 15 amino acids long. CDR1 is SGHVS, CDR2 FQNEAQ, per germline. The V and J ends lost 3 bases and 11 bases respectively, with 17 bases between them. The chain's CDR3 is CASSLGGGRGAPLHF. In DNA form, the CDR3 reads TGTGCCAGCAGCTTGGGCGGGGGCCGCGGGGCACCCCTCCACTTT.

This clone was seen a few times. The DNA for the CDR3 is TGTGCCATCAGTCTGGAGGCGCACGAGCAGTACTTC. Residues: CAISLEAHEQYF. The rearrangement joins TRBV10-3 to TRBJ2-7; a weak D match, TRBD2 (5 bases). V shed 5 bases and J shed 5 bases, with 10 bases lying between them. The germline gives CDR1 ENHRY, CDR2 SYGVKD. The CDR3 runs to 12 residues.

The rearrangement links TRBV5-1 to TRBJ2-2; TRBD1 is a possible D gene (5 bases). The CDR3 has 13 residues. Trimming left V 1 base short and J 7 bases short, with 8 bases between. Germline values: CDR1 SGHRS, CDR2 YFSETQ. CDR3 sequence reads: CASSLLDSGELFF. CDR3 sequence (DNA): TGCGCCAGCAGCTTGTTAGACAGCGGGGAGCTGTTTTTT.

V and J are TRBV27 and TRBJ2-7, with 10 bases that match TRBD1. Germline V gives CDR1 MNHEY, CDR2 SMNVEV (reference sequence). This CDR3 has 15 amino acids. Trimming took 6 bases from V and 2 from J; bases not matched to a gene: 7. The CDR3 loop is CASRHGTGATYEQYF. CDR3 sequence (DNA): TGTGCCAGCAGGCACGGGACAGGGGCGACCTACGAGCAGTACTTC.

J is TRBJ2-5 and V is TRBV7-6; the match to TRBD2 covers 8 bases. V lost 4 bases to trimming and J lost 1 base; unmatched junction nucleotides: 8. CDR1 is SGHVS and CDR2 is FNYEAQ in the germline V gene. This CDR3 has 16 residues. CDR3 DNA sequence: TGTGCCAGCAGCTCGCTACCGGGGGGGATCCAAGAGACCCAGTACTTC. This translates into CASSSLPGGIQETQYF.

The chain uses TRBV9 and TRBJ2-7; D possibly corresponds to TRBD2 (6 bases). Germline CDR1 reads SGDLS; CDR2 reads YYNGEE. V was trimmed by 3 bases and J by 3 bases, leaving 13 bases between them. The CDR3 totals 14 residues. The CDR3 sequence: CASSAGDWDYEQYF. The CDR3 DNA follows: TGTGCCAGCAGCGCCGGGGACTGGGACTACGAGCAGTACTTC.

The V gene is TRBV2, the J gene TRBJ2-2; TRBD1 aligns across 9 bases. The CDR3 is made up of 16 amino acids. After removal of 6 bases from V and 1 base from J, the junction contained 6 bases not matched to a gene. Germline assignment: CDR1 SNHLY and CDR2 FYNNEI. The CDR3 loop reads CASRDWDRENTGELFF. The CDR3 DNA reads TGTGCCAGCAGGGACTGGGACAGGGAGAACACCGGGGAGCTGTTTTTT.

This rearrangement joins TRBV2 to TRBJ1-2; no clear D gene. The germline CDR1 and CDR2 sequences are SNHLY and FYNNEI. V lost 2 bases and J lost 4, with 8 bases in between. This CDR3 has 13 amino acids. Written as DNA, the CDR3 is TGTGCCAGCAGTGAATTGCGGGCCTATGGCTACACCTTC. Translation gives CASSELRAYGYTF.

The gene calls are TRBV14 and TRBJ2-1, with TRBD2 matching 9 bases. The ends lost 2 bases at V and 4 bases at J; junction bases unmatched: 3. This CDR3 is 15 amino acids long. Germline V CDR1 and CDR2: SGHDN, FVKESK. The CDR3 DNA is TGTGCCAGCAGCCAACTGGCGGGGGGGTACAATGAGCAGTTCTTC. Protein sequence: CASSQLAGGYNEQFF.

This clone appeared a single time. The V gene is TRBV11-3, the J gene TRBJ2-7; 9 bases agree with TRBD2. Germline trimming cut 1 base from V and 0 bases from J; bases unmatched to any gene: 4. From germline, CDR1 is SGHNT and CDR2 YENEEA. The CDR3 runs to 16 residues. The CDR3 here is CASSLGEREASYEQYF. The CDR3 DNA reads TGTGCCAGCAGCTTAGGCGAGCGGGAGGCCTCCTACGAGCAGTACTTC.

CDR3 nucleotide sequence: TGTGCCAGCAGCTCGCGGGACCACTACACCTTC. Protein: CASSSRDHYTF. The genes are TRBV14 and TRBJ1-2; maybe TRBD1 (5 bases). Germline assignment: CDR1 SGHDN and CDR2 FVKESK. Trimming took 5 bases from V and 10 from J, leaving 11 bases between them. The CDR3 runs 11 residues.

The chain has TRBV2 and TRBJ1-2; D is perhaps TRBD1 (6 bases). Trimming cost V 2 bases and J 5 bases, with 12 bases left between them. Germline lookup yields CDR1 SNHLY and CDR2 FYNNEI. This CDR3 contains 14 residues. The CDR3 DNA follows: TGTGCCAGCAGTGAAAGGTGGACAGCTTATGGCTACACCTTC. Encoded protein: CASSERWTAYGYTF.

V and J are TRBV2 and TRBJ1-5; possible D gene TRBD1, 5 bases. The CDR3 spans 17 residues. V dropped 5 bases and J dropped 1 base, with 18 bases sitting between them. CDR1 SNHLY and CDR2 FYNNEI come from the germline V gene. The CDR3 region has the DNA TGTGCCAGCAGTTGGACATGGGGCAAGGGAAGCAATCAGCCCCAGCATTTT. Protein sequence: CASSWTWGKGSNQPQHF.

There are a few counts of this clone. V gene TRBV2 combines with J gene TRBJ1-5, with 10 nucleotides matching TRBD1. The CDR3 is made up of 16 amino acids. J lost 7 bases, V lost 6 bases, and 12 bases had no gene match. CDR1 SNHLY and CDR2 FYNNEI come from the germline V gene. In nucleotides, the CDR3 is TGTGCCAGCAGGGTAAAGCCGGGACAGGGGAGACAGCCCCAGCATTTT. This gives the protein CASRVKPGQGRQPQHF.

V and J are TRBV6-1 and TRBJ1-5; D remains ambiguous. Germline V gene lookup returns CDR1 MNHNS and CDR2 SASEGT. Trimming stripped 7 bases from V and 0 bases from J, with 10 bases between. The CDR3 is 14 residues long. DNA of the CDR3: TGTGCCAGCACCGCAGTTTATAGCAATCAGCCCCAGCATTTT. Protein product: CASTAVYSNQPQHF.

V is TRBV4-2 and J is TRBJ2-2; TRBD1 is a possible D gene (6 bases). This CDR3 has 16 amino acids. Between the trimmed V and J ends, which lost 6 bases and 0 bases, there was a span of 14 bases. The germline gives CDR1 LGHNA, CDR2 YNFKEQ. The CDR3 loop is CASRAGGGANTGELFF. CDR3 in DNA: TGTGCCAGCAGAGCCGGTGGGGGCGCGAACACCGGGGAGCTGTTTTTT.

This chain connects TRBV6-1 to TRBJ1-2; 8 nucleotides match TRBD1. After removal of 7 bases from V and 4 bases from J, the junction contained 8 bases not matched to a gene. The CDR3 contains 14 residues. The V gene's germline CDR1 is MNHNS and CDR2 SASEGT. The chain's CDR3 is CASTQGQGAYGYTF. As DNA, the CDR3 is TGTGCCAGCACCCAAGGACAGGGCGCCTATGGCTACACCTTC.

This rearrangement joins TRBV19 to TRBJ1-2, with D possibly being TRBD1 (5 bases). The V end was cut by 7 bases, the J end by 5 bases, with 17 bases between. Germline values: CDR1 LNHDA, CDR2 SQIVND (reference sequence). This CDR3 is 14 amino acids long. CDR3 in DNA: TGTGCCAGTACCCGGGGGGGATTAGGGTATGGCTACACCTTC. Its protein is CASTRGGLGYGYTF.

This clone appeared once. V is TRBV18 and J is TRBJ2-4; 7 nucleotides match TRBD2. Per the germline V gene, CDR1 is KGHSH and CDR2 is LQKENI. The CDR3 is 15 residues long. Trimming at V came to 0 bases and at J to 7 bases, leaving 6 bases not matched to a gene. CDR3 protein: CASSPPWEGDNIQYF. The CDR3 DNA reads TGTGCCAGCTCACCACCGTGGGAGGGAGATAACATTCAGTACTTC.